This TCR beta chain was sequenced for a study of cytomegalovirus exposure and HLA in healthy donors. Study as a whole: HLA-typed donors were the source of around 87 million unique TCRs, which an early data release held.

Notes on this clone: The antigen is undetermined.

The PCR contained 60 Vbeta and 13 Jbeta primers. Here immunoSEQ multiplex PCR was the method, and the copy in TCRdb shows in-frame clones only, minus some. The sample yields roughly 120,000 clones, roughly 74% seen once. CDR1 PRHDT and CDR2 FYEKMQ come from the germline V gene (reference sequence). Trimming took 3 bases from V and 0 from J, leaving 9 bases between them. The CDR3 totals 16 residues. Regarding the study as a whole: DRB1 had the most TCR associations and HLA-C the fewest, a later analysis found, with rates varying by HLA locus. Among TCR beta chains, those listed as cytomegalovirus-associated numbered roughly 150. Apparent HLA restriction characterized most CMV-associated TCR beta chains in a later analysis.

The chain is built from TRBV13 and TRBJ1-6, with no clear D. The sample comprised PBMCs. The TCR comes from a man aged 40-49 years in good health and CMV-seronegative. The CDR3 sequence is CASSFMGSSYNSPLHF. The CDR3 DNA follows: TGTGCCAGCAGCTTCATGGGGAGCTCCTATAATTCACCCCTCCACTTT.